A single sample is the source of the 10 T cell receptor beta chains below, sequenced in a study of T cell responses to AZD1222 COVID-19 vaccine. Assay: immunoSEQ multiplex PCR; the TCRdb copy retains only in-frame clones and omits some. The repertoire holds tens of thousands of clones, with about nine tenths as singletons. This material consisted of peripheral blood, taken 28 days after the second AZD1222 dose. The receptors here all came from an adult who received the AZD1222 COVID-19 vaccine.

The chain couples TRBV4-3 to TRBJ2-2; no definite D call. Germline V gene sequence: CDR1 LGHNA, CDR2 YSLEER. The V end was cut by 5 bases, the J end by 6 bases, with 16 bases between. The CDR3 runs to 15 residues. The CDR3 region is CASSSVPVVPGELFF. The CDR3 coding sequence is TGCGCCAGCAGCTCTGTGCCTGTTGTGCCCGGGGAGCTGTTTTTT.

The genes are TRBV5-8 and TRBJ2-1; TRBD1 matches 8 bases. The CDR3 spans 15 residues. Looked up from germline, CDR1 is SGHTS and CDR2 is YDEGEE. The V segment lost 4 bases and the J segment 3 bases; nucleotides outside the gene matches: 6. CDR3 in DNA: TGTGCCAGCAGCCAGGGACAGGACATCTACAATGAGCAGTTCTTC. Encoded protein: CASSQGQDIYNEQFF.

The chain has TRBV28 and TRBJ2-5, with D possibly TRBD1 on 6 matching bases. The V gene's germline CDR1 is MDHEN and CDR2 SYDVKM. V was shortened by 5 bases and J by 1 base, with 14 bases between the two germline ends. The CDR3 totals 15 residues. CDR3 nucleotide sequence: TGTGCCAGCAGTCCGAATGGGACACCCCAAGAGACCCAGTACTTC. Amino acid sequence: CASSPNGTPQETQYF.

This clone was detected only once. The genes are TRBV9 and TRBJ1-6; 7 bases agree with TRBD1. V lost 3 bases to trimming and J lost 8 bases; unmatched junction nucleotides: 8. Germline V gene sequence: CDR1 SGDLS, CDR2 YYNGEE. This CDR3 is built from 15 residues. The CDR3 DNA sequence: TGTGCCAGCAGCGCAGCGGACAGGCTGTATTCACCCCTCCACTTT. Translated: CASSAADRLYSPLHF.

This clone was recorded only once. The chain recombines TRBV5-1 with TRBJ2-7, with 8 positions matching TRBD1. The length of the CDR3 is 15 residues. V lost 0 bases to trimming and J lost 1 base; unmatched junction nucleotides: 3. The germline gives CDR1 SGHRS, CDR2 YFSETQ. The CDR3 sequence is CASSLAGTGSYEQYF. DNA of the CDR3: TGCGCCAGCAGCTTGGCCGGGACAGGTTCCTACGAGCAGTACTTC. Variable domain in full (rest from reference TRBV5-1 and TRBJ2-7): KAGVTQTPRYLIKTRGQQVTLSCSPISGHRSVSWYQQTPGQGLQFLFEYFSETQRNKGNFPGRFSGRQFSNSRSEMNVSTLELGDSALYLCASSLAGTGSYEQYFGPGTRLTVT.

The V gene is TRBV12-5, the J gene TRBJ2-1; 12 nucleotides match TRBD2. With 4 bases clipped from V and 9 bases from J, the junction kept 13 bases outside the gene matches. CDR3 length equals 17 residues. Germline loops: CDR1 LGHNT, CDR2 FRNRAP. Written as DNA, the CDR3 is TGTGCTAGTGGTTCCCATCTGGCTAGCGGGGGGGCTGGTGAGCAGTTCTTC. Residues: CASGSHLASGGAGEQFF. The entire variable domain, with the rest obtained from reference TRBV12-5 and TRBJ2-1, is as follows: DARVTQTPRHKVTEMGQEVTMRCQPILGHNTVFWYRQTMMQGLELLAYFRNRAPLDDSGMPKDRFSAEMPDATLATLKIQPSEPRDSAVYFCASGSHLASGGAGEQFFGPGTRLTVL.

The V gene is TRBV5-1, the J gene TRBJ1-3, with TRBD1 identical over 10 bases. Germline trimming cut 3 bases from V and 4 bases from J; bases unmatched to any gene: 4. The germline gives CDR1 SGHRS, CDR2 YFSETQ. The CDR3 has 15 residues. As DNA, the CDR3 is TGCGCCAGCAGCTGGGGACAGGGGAGCGGAAACACCATATATTTT. Protein product: CASSWGQGSGNTIYF.

The rearrangement uses TRBV13 and TRBJ1-2; possibly TRBD1 for D (5 bases). Trimming pared 5 bases from V and 8 bases from J, leaving 21 bases between. CDR1 and CDR2 (germline): PRHDT, FYEKMQ (reference sequence). CDR3 length equals 15 residues. CDR3 amino acids: CASSSIKGIRSGYTF. The CDR3 DNA reads as TGTGCCAGCAGCAGCATTAAGGGGATTCGGTCAGGCTACACCTTC.

The J gene is TRBJ2-1, the V gene TRBV28; the D gene could be TRBD1 or TRBD2 (5 bases each). Germline V gene data show CDR1 as MDHEN and CDR2 as SYDVKM. Trimming pared 5 bases from V and 4 bases from J, leaving 9 bases between. This CDR3 comprises 13 residues. The CDR3 sequence: CASSRDVYNEQFF. CDR3 nucleotides: TGTGCCAGCAGTAGGGACGTATACAATGAGCAGTTCTTC.

This clone has a single count. The chain is built from TRBV9 and TRBJ1-2; 7 bases fit TRBD1. Germline loops: CDR1 SGDLS, CDR2 YYNGEE. The CDR3 totals 13 residues. The V and J ends lost 3 bases and 8 bases, in that order; junction bases with no gene match: 7. CDR3 in DNA: TGTGCCAGCAGCGGGAAGACAGGGCCGGGCTACACCTTC. Translated: CASSGKTGPGYTF.